The 2 T cell receptor beta chains below come from one sample, sequenced in a study of blood T cells in healthy people across ages (dated by TCRdb to the mid-2010s). The library was made by 5' RACE. Reads for this sample came from an Illumina HiSeq 2500. The second PCR ran for roughly 6 to 11 cycles and used a J-beta primer mix along with a sample-barcoded 5' primer. TCRdb redid the processing of the public reads, applying fastp at Q25 and MiXCR, and retained in-frame beta chains. Rows are combined by CDR3 protein, so each entry shows the most common genes and DNA. The sample contains about 590,000 distinct CDR3 sequences, about 28% of them found a single time. In total, the top ten clones hold 15% to 18% of the sample. Sequenced material: blood. The receptors stem from an elderly woman in good health.

In this sample, this clonotype turned up many times. This sequence joins TRBV6-5 and TRBJ2-7; TRBD1 matches 7 bases. Germline V CDR1 and CDR2: MNHEY, SVGAGI. Germline trimming cut 5 bases from V and 12 bases from J; bases unmatched to any gene: 16. The CDR3 covers 14 residues. DNA for the CDR3: TGTGCCAGCAGTCCCGGGACAGCCCTCATCGACCTGTACTTC. Translation: CASSPGTALIDLYF.

This clonotype was detected many times. J is TRBJ2-1 and V is TRBV20-1; 10 nucleotides align to TRBD1. CDR1 and CDR2 from the germline V gene are DFQATT and SNEGSKA (reference sequence). V trimming: 3 bases; J trimming: 5 bases; junction bases outside the gene matches: 7. The CDR3 covers 15 residues. The CDR3 spells CSASQGQGLNNEQFF. The DNA for the CDR3 is TGCAGTGCTAGTCAGGGACAGGGGTTAAACAATGAGCAGTTCTTC.